This T cell receptor beta chain originates from a study of control samples from healthy donors and cancer patients. TCRdb's copy holds only in-frame clones and misses some; the assay was immunoSEQ multiplex PCR. The table has roughly 89,000 clones, 91% seen once. The germline V gene has CDR1 LNHNV and CDR2 YYDKDF (reference sequence). This CDR3 is built from 12 residues. Between the trimmed V and J ends, which lost 0 bases and 3 bases, there was a span of 3 bases. The chain combines TRBV15 with TRBJ2-7; D remains unclear. The sample was blood. The TCR sequence derives from a man aged 50-60 years in good health. The CDR3 sequence is CATSRDSYEQYF. The CDR3 nucleotides are TGTGCCACCAGCAGAGACAGCTACGAGCAGTACTTC.